The clone carrying this T cell receptor beta chain appeared many times. Its antigen is currently unknown. The study amplified TCR beta CDR3 regions using RNA transcripts. The first round was an RT-PCR with HTBI primers, and the second round was a multiplex PCR. TCRdb reprocessed the multiplex PCR reads with MiXCR, giving one entry per CDR3 protein. Of fewer than 350,000 distinct CDR3 sequences listed, roughly 17% are singletons. The sample belongs to a study of Graves' ophthalmopathy and Graves' hyperthyroidism. Study-wide findings and caveats: Blood repertoires reportedly contained most expanded thyroid clonotypes above 0.001 frequency.

The CDR3 spans 14 residues. Germline CDR1 and CDR2: SNHLY and FYNNEI. Germline trimming cut 6 bases from V and 6 bases from J; bases unmatched to any gene: 7. Patients were excluded if they had other autoimmune diseases or uncontrolled infections, and likewise if pregnancy or lactation applied. Diagnosis relied on clinical symptoms, serum thyroxine, TRAb, thyroid ultrasound and orbital computed tomography. The PBMCs used were ones drawn from about 9.2 ml of fresh peripheral blood. The specimen was peripheral blood. This TCR came from an adult man with Graves' ophthalmopathy. This chain uses TRBV2 with TRBJ1-5; 8 positions match TRBD1. This CDR3 reads CASRAGQAGQPQHF. For the CDR3, the DNA is TGTGCCAGCAGGGCGGGACAGGCGGGTCAGCCCCAGCATTTT.